This T cell receptor beta chain is from a study of post-analysis software for immune sequencing data. Each TCR beta cDNA library carried unique molecular identifiers. Starting from approximately 1 to 10 million T cells, the study yielded hundreds of thousands of cDNA molecules. Each CDR3 protein is one row after TCRdb ran MiXCR on the PCR reads. The sample records 700,000 to 800,000 distinct CDR3 sequences, approximately 30% being singletons. The CDR3 spans 14 residues. From germline, CDR1 is SQVTM and CDR2 ANQGSEA. V was clipped by 5 bases and J by 6 bases, with 16 bases between them. Broader study findings: The five TRBV segments detected at higher frequency in patients than in controls included TRBV5-6, TRBV5-1 and TRBV20-1. Significantly lower normalized Chao1 diversity was seen in multiple sclerosis patients than in controls.

Remarks on this clonotype: Its antigen is not identified.

The gene calls are TRBV29-1 and TRBJ2-2; D is perhaps TRBD2 (7 bases). The receptor comes from a girl under 18 with multiple sclerosis. Sequencing input: blood. The CDR3 bases are TGCAGCGTTTCAGTCGCGGGGGCCCCCGGGGAGCTGTTTTTT. Protein: CSVSVAGAPGELFF.